This T cell receptor beta chain was retrieved from a study of response to subunit inactivated influenza vaccine. TCRdb analysed the RT-PCR reads with MiXCR anew, one entry per CDR3 protein. The table includes about 780,000 distinct CDR3 sequences, approximately 18% detected once. Notes on this clonotype: As yet, its antigen is unknown.

The junction had 4 bases not matched to a gene; V was cut back by 1 base and J by 5 bases. The germline V gene has CDR1 SEHNR and CDR2 FQNEAQ (reference sequence). The CDR3 sequence is 14 residues long. Findings and limits, study-wide: The authors suggested that every seasonal influenza vaccination recruits few new T cells.

The clonotype was recovered from a man between 45 and 60 years old who received an inactivated influenza vaccine. This chain connects TRBV7-9 to TRBJ2-7; 8 positions match TRBD2. Sequenced material: PBMCs from blood, taken around 5 days after vaccination. CDR3 in amino acids: CASSLGAGEHEQYF. In nucleotides, the CDR3 is TGTGCCAGCAGCTTAGGAGCGGGAGAGCACGAGCAGTACTTC.